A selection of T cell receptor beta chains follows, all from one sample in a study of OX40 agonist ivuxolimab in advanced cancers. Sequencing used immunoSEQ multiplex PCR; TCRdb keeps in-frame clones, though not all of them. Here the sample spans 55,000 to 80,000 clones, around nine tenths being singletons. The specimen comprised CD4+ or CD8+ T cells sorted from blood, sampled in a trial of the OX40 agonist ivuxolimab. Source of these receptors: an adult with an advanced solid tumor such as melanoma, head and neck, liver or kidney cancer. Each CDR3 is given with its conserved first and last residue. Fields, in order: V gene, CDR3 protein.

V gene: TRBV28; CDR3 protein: CASSSGTVNYGYTF
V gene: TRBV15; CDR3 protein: CATSRGSGGAQPQHF
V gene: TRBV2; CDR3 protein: CASSSIQGSNYGYTF
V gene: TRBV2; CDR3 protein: CASQAGGPTDTQYF
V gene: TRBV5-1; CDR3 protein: CASSLEGGLNQPQHF
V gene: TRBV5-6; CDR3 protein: CASNKGQGVEKLFF
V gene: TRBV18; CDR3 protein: CASSQQHGAQGELFF
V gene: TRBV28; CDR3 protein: CASSLRGGTGGSGANVLTF
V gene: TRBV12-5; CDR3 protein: CASADGGSYNEQFF
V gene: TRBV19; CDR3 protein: CASSIGQQETQYF
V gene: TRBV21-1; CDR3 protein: CASRYERVRTGELFF
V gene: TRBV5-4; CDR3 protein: CASSLSGGSTGELFF
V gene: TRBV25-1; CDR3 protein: CASSRTMNTEAFF
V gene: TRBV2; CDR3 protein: CASRSTGGTGELFF
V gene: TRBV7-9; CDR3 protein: CASSPPSSGRGEQYF
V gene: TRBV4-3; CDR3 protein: CASSPQEDLSGANVLTF
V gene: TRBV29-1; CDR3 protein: CSVRGDTGELFF
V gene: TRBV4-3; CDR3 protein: CASSQGINEAFF
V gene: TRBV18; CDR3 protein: CASSPDSGVTRGYTF
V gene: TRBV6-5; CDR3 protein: CASSGDRTSGNTIYF
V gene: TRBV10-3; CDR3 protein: CAISAGTSGGYEQYF
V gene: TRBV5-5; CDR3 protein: CASTLGTATDTQYF
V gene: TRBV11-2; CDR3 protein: CASSLEEGTRTFF
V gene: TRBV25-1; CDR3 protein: CASTGRAGTGELFF
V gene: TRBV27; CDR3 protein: CASSTGLYTGELFF
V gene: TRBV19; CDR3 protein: CASSRIGTEAFF
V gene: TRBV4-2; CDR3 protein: CASSQEGRTDTQYF
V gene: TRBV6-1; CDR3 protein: CASGTSGTHEQYF
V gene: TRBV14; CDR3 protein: CASSPLGPGNTIYF
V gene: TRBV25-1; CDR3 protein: CASNSGTLVGETQYF
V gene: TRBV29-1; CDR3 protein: CSVETRGRNTEAFF
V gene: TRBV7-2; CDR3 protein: CASSPRTSGSGIEQYF
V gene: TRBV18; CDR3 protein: CASSEKQAKETQYF
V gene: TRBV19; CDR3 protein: CASSVLTAGTGELFF
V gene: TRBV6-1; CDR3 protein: CATVTGGKGYEQYF
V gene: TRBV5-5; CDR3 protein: CASSLGDTGELFF
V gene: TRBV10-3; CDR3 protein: CAITRSGRDLRQFF
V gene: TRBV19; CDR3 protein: CASSPYGGGGNQPQHF